The 22 T cell receptor beta chains presented below share a single source sample, sequenced in a study of post-analysis software for immune sequencing data. Study results and limitations: Included in a set of several TRBV segments more frequent in patients than controls were TRBV5-6, TRBV5-1 and TRBV20-1.

Their cognate antigens are unknown. Unique molecular identifiers were built into the TCR beta cDNA libraries. TCRdb passed the PCR reads through MiXCR, listing each CDR3 protein once. This table has fewer than 850,000 distinct CDR3 sequences, roughly 46% appearing once. Sample: blood. These receptors all come from a girl aged 10 to 17 with multiple sclerosis.

This clonotype was recorded a few times. The genes are TRBV7-2 and TRBJ2-1; 15 nucleotides agree with TRBD2. From germline, CDR1 is SGHTA and CDR2 FQGNSA. The junction had 6 bases not matched to a gene; V was cut back by 5 bases and J by 4 bases. The CDR3 runs to 17 residues. As DNA, the CDR3 is TGTGCCAGCAGCCTGGGACTAGCGGGAGGAGTGTACAATGAGCAGTTCTTC. Translated, it gives CASSLGLAGGVYNEQFF. Full variable domain (remainder filled in from reference TRBV7-2 and TRBJ2-1): GAGVSQSPSNKVTEKGKDVELRCDPISGHTALYWYRQSLGQGLEFLIYFQGNSAPDKSGLPSDRFSAERTGGSVSTLTIQRTQQEDSAVYLCASSLGLAGGVYNEQFFGPGTRLTVL.

The V call is TRBV5-1, the J call TRBJ2-1; TRBD1 matches at 7 bases. V lost 1 base, J lost 8 bases, and 3 bases stayed unmatched. This CDR3 has 13 amino acids. Germline lookup yields CDR1 SGHRS and CDR2 YFSETQ. CDR3 region: CASSLRQGHEQFF. The CDR3 DNA sequence: TGCGCCAGCAGCTTGCGACAGGGCCATGAGCAGTTCTTC.

This clonotype was detected only a few times. The chain links TRBV7-9 to TRBJ2-1; TRBD2 matches 7 bases. V lost 0 bases and J lost 8; bases outside the gene matches: 7. Germline lookup yields CDR1 SEHNR and CDR2 FQNEAQ (reference sequence). The CDR3 is made up of 15 amino acids. The CDR3 spells CASSLARREEDEQFF. The DNA of the CDR3 is TGTGCCAGCAGCTTAGCGCGTCGGGAGGAGGATGAGCAGTTCTTC.

This rearrangement joins TRBV9 to TRBJ2-1, with D perhaps TRBD1 (6 bases). Germline V gene data show CDR1 as SGDLS and CDR2 as YYNGEE. Trimming cost V 3 bases and J 2 bases, with 15 bases left between them. The length of the CDR3 is 16 residues. CDR3 loop: CASSASTGQAYNEQFF. The CDR3 DNA follows: TGTGCCAGCAGCGCCAGTACAGGGCAAGCCTACAATGAGCAGTTCTTC.

The chain links TRBV5-1 to TRBJ1-5; tentative D call: TRBD1 (6 bases). V lost 4 bases and J lost 4, with 12 bases in between. CDR3 size: 14 residues. Germline V gene data show CDR1 as SGHRS and CDR2 as YFSETQ. CDR3 residues: CASSQDSHNQPQHF. The CDR3 DNA follows: TGCGCCAGCAGCCAGGACAGCCATAATCAGCCCCAGCATTTT.

This clonotype was counted only a few times. The chain couples TRBV18 to TRBJ1-2; maybe TRBD1 (6 bases). The CDR3 loop spans 15 amino acids. Looked up from germline, CDR1 is KGHSH and CDR2 is LQKENI. With 3 bases removed from V and 5 bases from J, the gap between germline ends came to 16 bases. CDR3 nucleotide sequence: TGTGCCAGCTCACCTTCGCTGGGGGCAGAGTATGGCTACACCTTC. Its translation: CASSPSLGAEYGYTF.

This clonotype was observed once. The rearrangement uses TRBV28 and TRBJ2-3; 7 bases fit TRBD2. This CDR3 has 16 residues. J gave up 2 bases and V 2 bases, and 7 bases lay outside the gene matches. In germline, CDR1 is MDHEN, CDR2 SYDVKM. Here the CDR3 DNA reads TGTGCCAGCAGTTTAGGCATGGGAGGGGACACAGATACGCAGTATTTT. Protein product: CASSLGMGGDTDTQYF.

CDR3 sequence: CAISPGTTYEQYF. In DNA form, the CDR3 reads TGTGCCATCAGTCCCGGGACAACCTACGAGCAGTACTTC. The chain has TRBV10-3 and TRBJ2-7, with a weak D call TRBD1 (6 bases). This CDR3 spans 13 amino acids. Trimming shortened V by 5 bases and J by 2 bases, and 10 bases separated the two germline ends. Germline loops: CDR1 ENHRY, CDR2 SYGVKD.

In this sample, this clonotype turned up a few times. The rearrangement links TRBV5-1 to TRBJ2-7; 9 bases match TRBD1. Germline V gene data show CDR1 as SGHRS and CDR2 as YFSETQ. V trimming: 4 bases; J trimming: 4 bases; junction bases outside the gene matches: 6. The CDR3 length is 14 residues. CDR3 region: CASSTSGTGYEQYF. The CDR3 nucleotides are TGCGCCAGCAGCACCTCCGGGACAGGGTACGAGCAGTACTTC.

The table lists this clonotype with a few counts. This chain joins TRBV7-9 and TRBJ1-1; a weak D match, TRBD1 (6 bases). Germline V gives CDR1 SEHNR, CDR2 FQNEAQ (reference sequence). The CDR3 runs to 15 residues. V was shortened by 5 bases and J by 1 base, with 14 bases between the two germline ends. CDR3: CASSRMRGENTEAFF. CDR3 coding DNA: TGTGCCAGCAGCCGGATGAGGGGGGAGAACACTGAAGCTTTCTTT. Full variable domain (rest looked up from reference TRBV7-9 and TRBJ1-1): DTGVSQNPRHKITKRGQNVTFRCDPISEHNRLYWYRQTLGQGPEFLTYFQNEAQLEKSRLLSDRFSAERPKGSFSTLEIQRTEQGDSAMYLCASSRMRGENTEAFFGQGTRLTVV.

J is TRBJ2-7 and V is TRBV10-3; 11 nucleotides line up with TRBD2. V shed 5 bases and J 6 bases; nucleotides not matched to a gene: 6. The germline CDR1 and CDR2 sequences are ENHRY and SYGVKD. The CDR3 length is 14 residues. DNA of the CDR3: TGTGCCATCAGTCGTAGCGGGAGGGAGGCCGAGCAGTACTTC. As protein: CAISRSGREAEQYF.

This clonotype was picked up many times. The chain combines TRBV7-2 with TRBJ2-5, with 9 positions matching TRBD2. The CDR3 totals 15 residues. The germline gives CDR1 SGHTA, CDR2 FQGNSA. Losses at the gene ends were 2 bases for V and 1 base for J; bases not matched to a gene: 2. The CDR3 spells CASSLMTSGQETQYF. Here the CDR3 DNA reads TGTGCCAGCAGCTTAATGACTAGCGGCCAAGAGACCCAGTACTTC.

This chain uses TRBV5-6 with TRBJ1-2; 12 bases fit TRBD1. The CDR3 extends over 19 amino acids. Germline CDR1 is SGHDT and CDR2 is YYEEEE. The J segment lost 6 bases and the V segment lost 3 bases, leaving 18 bases of the junction unmatched. The CDR3 reads CASSSLSRGQGALGDGYTF. CDR3 sequence (DNA): TGTGCCAGCAGCTCGTTAAGTCGGGGACAGGGGGCGCTTGGAGATGGCTACACCTTC.

The gene calls are TRBV28 and TRBJ2-7; the match to TRBD2 covers 8 bases. CDR3 length equals 16 residues. With V trimmed by 5 bases and J by 3 bases, 12 bases remained unmatched. The V gene's germline CDR1 is MDHEN and CDR2 SYDVKM. CDR3 protein: CASSPPGGGNYYEQYF. CDR3 bases: TGTGCCAGCAGTCCACCGGGGGGGGGTAACTACTACGAGCAGTACTTC. Using reference TRBV28 and TRBJ2-7 for the parts outside the CDR3, the full variable domain is DVKVTQSSRYLVKRTGEKVFLECVQDMDHENMFWYRQDPGLGLRLIYFSYDVKMKEKGDIPEGYSVSREKKERFSLILESASTNQTSMYLCASSPPGGGNYYEQYFGPGTRLTVT.

The chain employs TRBV9 and TRBJ2-4; D is ambiguous. With the DNA end fitting TRBJ2-7 better, the J assignment may be wrong. CDR3 length equals 14 residues. Per germline, CDR1 SGDLS and CDR2 YYNGEE. The CDR3 sequence: CASSVGGPPSEQYF. DNA of the CDR3: TGTGCCAGCAGCGTAGGTGGCCCTCCGTCCGAGCAGTACTTC.

In its sample, this clonotype was seen a few times. The rearrangement links TRBV3-1 to TRBJ2-3, with TRBD2 matching 11 bases. CDR3 size: 16 residues. Germline V CDR1 and CDR2: LGHDT, YNNKEL (reference sequence). The J segment lost 2 bases and the V segment lost 1 base, leaving 2 bases of the junction unmatched. This CDR3 reads CASSQGLAGTTDTQYF. The CDR3 DNA reads as TGTGCCAGCAGCCAAGGACTAGCGGGGACCACAGATACGCAGTATTTT.

The V and J genes are TRBV20-1 and TRBJ1-1; the D is unclear. Trimming stripped 1 base from V and 0 bases from J, with 12 bases between. CDR1 and CDR2 from the germline V gene are DFQATT and SNEGSKA (reference sequence). This CDR3 region has 15 residues. The CDR3: CSARVRQNMNTEAFF. CDR3 nucleotides: TGCAGTGCTAGAGTGCGTCAGAACATGAACACTGAAGCTTTCTTT.

The rearrangement uses TRBV15 and TRBJ2-3; TRBD2 agrees at 8 bases. The CDR3 runs to 20 residues. Trimming cost V 0 bases and J 2 bases; bases outside gene matches: 16. Germline V gene sequence: CDR1 LNHNV, CDR2 YYDKDF (reference sequence). CDR3 region: CATSRDRGAIAGPNTDTQYF. CDR3 bases: TGTGCCACCAGCAGAGATAGAGGGGCTATAGCGGGGCCAAACACAGATACGCAGTATTTT.

The sample holds a few counts of this clonotype. The chain joins TRBV20-1 to TRBJ2-4, with D possibly TRBD1 on 5 matching bases. Germline CDR1 and CDR2: DFQATT and SNEGSKA (reference sequence). This CDR3 has 15 amino acids. V lost 0 bases and J 4 bases, leaving 13 bases between the germline ends. The CDR3 nucleotides are TGCAGTGCTAGAGATTTCTGGACACCAAAAAACATTCAGTACTTC. Translating it yields CSARDFWTPKNIQYF.

The J gene is TRBJ2-5, the V gene TRBV20-1; possible D gene TRBD2, 5 bases. V lost 6 bases and J lost 8, with 22 bases in between. This CDR3 contains 14 residues. The V gene's germline CDR1 is DFQATT and CDR2 SNEGSKA (reference sequence). The CDR3 region has the DNA TGCAGTGCGTCAGAACTAGTTACCAAGAGAACCCAGTACTTC. It encodes CSASELVTKRTQYF.

The V call is TRBV20-1, the J call TRBJ2-7; unclear D gene. Germline V lookup: CDR1 DFQATT, CDR2 SNEGSKA (reference sequence). The CDR3 extends over 12 amino acids. The CDR3 sequence: CRSGFLNNEQYF. The DNA of the CDR3 is TGCAGATCCGGATTCCTCAACAATGAGCAGTACTTC.

This chain uses TRBV7-9 with TRBJ2-5, with 9 bases that match TRBD1. The J call may be incorrect, as the DNA end agrees better with TRBJ2-7. The CDR3 length is 17 residues. Germline V lookup: CDR1 SEHNR, CDR2 FQNEAQ (reference sequence). The CDR3 DNA sequence: TGTGCCAGCAGCTTAGGGATAACCCGGACAGGGGAAGGCGAGCAGTACTTC. This codes for CASSLGITRTGEGEQYF.